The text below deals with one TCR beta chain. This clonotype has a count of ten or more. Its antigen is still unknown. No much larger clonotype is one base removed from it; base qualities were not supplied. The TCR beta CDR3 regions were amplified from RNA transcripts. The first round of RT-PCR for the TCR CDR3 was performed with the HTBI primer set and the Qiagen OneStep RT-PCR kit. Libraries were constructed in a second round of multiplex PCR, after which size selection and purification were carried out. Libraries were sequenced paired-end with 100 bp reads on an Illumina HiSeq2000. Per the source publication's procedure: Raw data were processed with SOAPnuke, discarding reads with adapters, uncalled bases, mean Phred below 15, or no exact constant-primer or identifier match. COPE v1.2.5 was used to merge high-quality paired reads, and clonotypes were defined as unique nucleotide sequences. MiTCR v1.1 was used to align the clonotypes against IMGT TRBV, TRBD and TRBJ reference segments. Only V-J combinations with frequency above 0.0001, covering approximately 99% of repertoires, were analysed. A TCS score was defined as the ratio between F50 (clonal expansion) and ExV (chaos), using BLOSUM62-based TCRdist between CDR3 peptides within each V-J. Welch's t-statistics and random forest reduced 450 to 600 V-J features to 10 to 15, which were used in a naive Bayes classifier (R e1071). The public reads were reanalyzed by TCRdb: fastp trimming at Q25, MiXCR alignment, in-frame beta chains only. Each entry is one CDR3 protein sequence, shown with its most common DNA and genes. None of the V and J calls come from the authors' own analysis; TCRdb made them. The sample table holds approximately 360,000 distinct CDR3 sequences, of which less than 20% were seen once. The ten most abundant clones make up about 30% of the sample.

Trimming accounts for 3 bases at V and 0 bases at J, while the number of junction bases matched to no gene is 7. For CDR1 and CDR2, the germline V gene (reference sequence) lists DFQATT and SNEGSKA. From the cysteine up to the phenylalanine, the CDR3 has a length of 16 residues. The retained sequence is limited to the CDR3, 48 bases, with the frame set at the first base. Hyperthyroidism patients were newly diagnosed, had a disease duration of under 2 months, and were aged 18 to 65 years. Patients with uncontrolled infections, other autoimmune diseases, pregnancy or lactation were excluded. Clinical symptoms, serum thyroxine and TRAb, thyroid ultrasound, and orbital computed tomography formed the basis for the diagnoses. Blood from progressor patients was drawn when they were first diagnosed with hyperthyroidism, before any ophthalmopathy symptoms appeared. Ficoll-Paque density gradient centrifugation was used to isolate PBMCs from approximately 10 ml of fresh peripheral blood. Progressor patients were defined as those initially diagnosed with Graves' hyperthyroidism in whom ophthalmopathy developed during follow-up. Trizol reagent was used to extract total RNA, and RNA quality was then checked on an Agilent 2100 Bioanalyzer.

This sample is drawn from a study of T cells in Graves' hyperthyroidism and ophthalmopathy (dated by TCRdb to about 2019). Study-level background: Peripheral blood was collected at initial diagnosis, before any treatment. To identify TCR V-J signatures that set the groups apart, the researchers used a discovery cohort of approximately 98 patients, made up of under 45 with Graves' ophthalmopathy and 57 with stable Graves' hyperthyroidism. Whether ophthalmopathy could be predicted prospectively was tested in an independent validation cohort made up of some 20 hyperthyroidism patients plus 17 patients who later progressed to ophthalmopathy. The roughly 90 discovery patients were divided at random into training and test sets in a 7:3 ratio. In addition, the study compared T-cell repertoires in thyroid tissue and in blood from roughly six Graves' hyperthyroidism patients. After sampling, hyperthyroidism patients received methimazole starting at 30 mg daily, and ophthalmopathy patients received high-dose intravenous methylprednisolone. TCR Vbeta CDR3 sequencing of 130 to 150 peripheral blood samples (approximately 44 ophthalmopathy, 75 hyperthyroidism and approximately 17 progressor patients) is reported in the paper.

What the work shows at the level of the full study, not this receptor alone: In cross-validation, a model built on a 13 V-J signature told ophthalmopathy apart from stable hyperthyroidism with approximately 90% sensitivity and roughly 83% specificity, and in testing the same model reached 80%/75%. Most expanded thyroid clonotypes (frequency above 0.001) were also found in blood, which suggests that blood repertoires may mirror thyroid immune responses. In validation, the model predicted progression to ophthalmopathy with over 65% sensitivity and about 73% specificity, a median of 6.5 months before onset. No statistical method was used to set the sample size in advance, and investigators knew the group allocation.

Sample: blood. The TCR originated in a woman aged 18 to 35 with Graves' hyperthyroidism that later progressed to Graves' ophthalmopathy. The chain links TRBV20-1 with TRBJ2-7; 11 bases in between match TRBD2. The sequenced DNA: TGCAGTGCTAGCCATAGCGGGAGGGCCATCTCCTACGAGCAGTACTTC. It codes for CSASHSGRAISYEQYF.